This T cell receptor (beta chain) is drawn from a study of blood T cell repertoires in COVID-19. Study processing details: Amplification from reference gene primers served as the basis for estimated nucleated cell counts. TCRdb's copy holds only in-frame clones and misses some; the assay was immunoSEQ multiplex PCR. Clone size and the V and J calls come from that table; the DNA yielded D and trimming. The table records fewer than 350,000 clones, 89% of them present only once. The CDR3 sequence is 16 residues long. The V and J ends lost 2 bases and 0 bases respectively, with 11 bases between them. Per germline, CDR1 MGHRA and CDR2 YSYEKL. Cohort allocation depended upon clinical history that participants reported.

The receptor was derived from a man in his sixties who had recovered from COVID-19. The V and J genes are TRBV4-1 and TRBJ2-1; D might be TRBD2 (5 bases). The sample consisted of PBMCs or T cells enriched from blood (not recorded which). The CDR3 here is CASSQFPGSSYNEQFF. CDR3 coding DNA: TGCGCCAGCAGCCAATTTCCGGGATCCTCCTACAATGAGCAGTTCTTC.